Below are 17 T cell receptor beta chains sequenced from a single sample in a study of T cells in Graves' hyperthyroidism and ophthalmopathy. Amplified TCR beta CDR3 regions came from RNA transcripts. TCR CDR3 regions were first amplified by RT-PCR with HTBI primers. One entry per CDR3 protein results from TCRdb running MiXCR on the multiplex PCR reads. Of hundreds of thousands of distinct CDR3 sequences listed, 16% are singletons. The sequencing sample was made of blood. These receptors originate from a woman under 30 with Graves' hyperthyroidism.

This clonotype has ten or more counts. The chain links TRBV28 to TRBJ1-6; weak D call: TRBD1 (5 bases). The CDR3 covers 15 residues. Germline loops: CDR1 MDHEN, CDR2 SYDVKM. Trimming shortened V by 6 bases and J by 6 bases, and 15 bases separated the two germline ends. The CDR3 loop is CASSGRQGSNSPLHF. CDR3 nucleotides: TGTGCCAGCAGCGGCCGGCAGGGATCTAATTCACCCCTCCACTTT. Together with reference TRBV28 and TRBJ1-6, the CDR3 gives the full variable domain: DVKVTQSSRYLVKRTGEKVFLECVQDMDHENMFWYRQDPGLGLRLIYFSYDVKMKEKGDIPEGYSVSREKKERFSLILESASTNQTSMYLCASSGRQGSNSPLHFGNGTRLTVT.

V usage is TRBV7-9 and J usage is TRBJ2-1; 13 bases are shared with TRBD2. Trimming removed 5 bases from V and 1 base from J; junction bases left unmatched: 17. The CDR3 is made up of 21 amino acids. Germline assignment: CDR1 SEHNR and CDR2 FQNEAQ (reference sequence). The CDR3 loop reads CASSPGLAGEVVVSSYNEQFF. CDR3 DNA sequence: TGTGCCAGCAGCCCTGGACTAGCGGGAGAGGTTGTTGTGAGTTCCTACAATGAGCAGTTCTTC. The full variable domain, in which reference TRBV7-9 and TRBJ2-1 provide the parts outside the CDR3, is DTGVSQNPRHKITKRGQNVTFRCDPISEHNRLYWYRQTLGQGPEFLTYFQNEAQLEKSRLLSDRFSAERPKGSFSTLEIQRTEQGDSAMYLCASSPGLAGEVVVSSYNEQFFGPGTRLTVL.

In its sample, this clonotype was seen many times. The CDR3 sequence is CASSFRDITYNEQFF. For the CDR3, the DNA is TGTGCCAGCAGCTTCCGGGACATCACCTACAATGAGCAGTTCTTC. The rearrangement uses TRBV7-2 and TRBJ2-1; tentative D call: TRBD1 (6 bases). Trimming took 3 bases from V and 2 from J, leaving 11 bases between them. The CDR3 is 15 amino acids. The germline CDR1 and CDR2 sequences are SGHTA and FQGNSA.

The chain recombines TRBV9 with TRBJ2-3; D perhaps matches TRBD1 (5 bases). The CDR3 sequence is 17 residues long. Trimming removed 6 bases from V and 4 bases from J, with 24 bases in between. CDR1 SGDLS and CDR2 YYNGEE come from the germline V gene. DNA for the CDR3: TGTGCCAGCACCTGGCGTCCCCGGACAACCCTGCCAGATACGCAGTATTTT. Translating it yields CASTWRPRTTLPDTQYF.

This clonotype was seen a few times. The chain employs TRBV12-3 or TRBV12-4 and TRBJ2-5; the match to TRBD2 covers 9 bases. This CDR3 has 16 amino acids. The J segment lost 1 base and the V segment lost 1 base, leaving 4 bases of the junction unmatched. Written as DNA, the CDR3 is TGTGCCAGCAGTTTAGAGCTAGCGGGGATCCAAGAGACCCAGTACTTC. This codes for CASSLELAGIQETQYF.

This clonotype was counted between two and nine times. The chain recombines TRBV25-1 with TRBJ1-5, with TRBD1 as a possible D gene (5 bases). CDR3 length: 14 residues. Germline loops: CDR1 MGHDK, CDR2 SYGVNS. Deletions cut 3 bases from V and 6 bases from J, with 12 bases between. The CDR3 here is CASSDGGVGQPQHF. In DNA form, the CDR3 reads TGTGCCAGCAGTGACGGGGGGGTGGGTCAGCCCCAGCATTTT.

There are many counts of this clonotype. The chain is built from TRBV6-1 and TRBJ2-7; no clear D. Germline V gives CDR1 MNHNS, CDR2 SASEGT. Trimming removed 3 bases from V and 0 bases from J, with 12 bases in between. This CDR3 has 15 residues. The CDR3: CASSEWGADSYEQYF. The CDR3 nucleotides are TGTGCCAGCAGTGAGTGGGGTGCGGACTCCTACGAGCAGTACTTC.

Ten or more counts support this clonotype. V is TRBV10-3 and J is TRBJ2-3; maybe TRBD1 (7 bases). This CDR3 has 16 residues. Trimming removed 6 bases from V and 1 base from J, with 17 bases in between. The germline V gene encodes CDR1 ENHRY and CDR2 SYGVKD. For the CDR3, the DNA is TGTGCCATCAGGTTCACGGGGGACAGAGGCACAGATACGCAGTATTTT. It encodes CAIRFTGDRGTDTQYF.

The chain combines TRBV3-1 with TRBJ1-2; TRBD1 is a possible D gene (6 bases). CDR1 and CDR2 from the germline V gene are LGHDT and YNNKEL (reference sequence). Trimming took off 0 bases at V and 6 bases at J, with 14 bases between the two ends. The CDR3 is 15 residues long. This CDR3 is CASSQDRVRGDGYTF. CDR3 sequence (DNA): TGTGCCAGCAGCCAAGATAGGGTCAGGGGCGATGGCTACACCTTC.

The table lists this clonotype with many counts. The chain carries TRBV20-1 and TRBJ2-7; TRBD2 matches at 9 bases. Unmatched junction bases numbered 14, after V lost 2 bases and J lost 3 bases. The CDR3 has 17 amino acids. Germline V lookup: CDR1 DFQATT, CDR2 SNEGSKA (reference sequence). CDR3 nucleotide sequence: TGCAGTGCTAGACCCGCTGGGAGACTAGCGGTCTTCTACGAGCAGTACTTC. This encodes CSARPAGRLAVFYEQYF.

Worth noting for this clonotype: Lacking the conserved final phenylalanine or tryptophan, this CDR3 likely reflects a read error. The chain employs TRBV24-1 and TRBJ1-4, with 7 bases that match TRBD1. The germline V gene encodes CDR1 KGHDR and CDR2 SFDVKD. Germline trimming cut 2 bases from V and 3 bases from J; bases unmatched to any gene: 2. There are 15 residues in the CDR3. The CDR3 nucleotides read TGTGCCACCAGTGATTCCGGGACAGCTAATGAAAAACTGTTTTCT. It is translated as CATSDSGTANEKLFS.

This clonotype was seen ten or more times. The chain employs TRBV2 and TRBJ2-7, with 9 nucleotides matching TRBD1. CDR3 length: 15 residues. J lost 3 bases, V lost 7 bases, and 10 bases had no gene match. Germline V gene data show CDR1 as SNHLY and CDR2 as FYNNEI. For the CDR3, the DNA is TGTGCCAGCATCGAGGAAATGACAGGGGGCTACGAGCAGTACTTC. This codes for CASIEEMTGGYEQYF.

This clonotype appeared many times. The CDR3 sequence: CASSNGLENTEAFF. The DNA of the CDR3 is TGTGCCAGTAGTAACGGACTGGAGAACACTGAAGCTTTCTTT. The chain links TRBV19 to TRBJ1-1, with no clear D. Between the trimmed V and J ends, which lost 4 bases and 1 base, there was a span of 10 bases. This CDR3 comprises 14 residues. The germline V gene has CDR1 LNHDA and CDR2 SQIVND (reference sequence).

The table lists this clonotype with many counts. The chain links TRBV29-1 to TRBJ2-3; D gene uncertain. Germline values: CDR1 SQVTM, CDR2 ANQGSEA. Trimming cost V 4 bases and J 1 base, with 12 bases left between them. CDR3 length equals 14 residues. In nucleotides, the CDR3 is TGCAGCGTTGCAAGTGGGGTCGGCACAGATACGCAGTATTTT. It yields the protein CSVASGVGTDTQYF.

This clonotype was counted between two and nine times. The chain combines TRBV27 with TRBJ1-1; 7 nucleotides match TRBD1. The germline gives CDR1 MNHEY, CDR2 SMNVEV (reference sequence). CDR3 length: 16 amino acids. V lost 2 bases, J lost 3 bases, and 9 bases stayed unmatched. The CDR3 spells CASSLIGRDRHTEAFF. In nucleotides, the CDR3 is TGTGCCAGCAGTTTAATAGGGCGGGACAGACACACTGAAGCTTTCTTT.

There are many counts of this clonotype. The rearrangement uses TRBV27 and TRBJ2-7; TRBD1 matches at 9 bases. The germline V gene has CDR1 MNHEY and CDR2 SMNVEV (reference sequence). This CDR3 spans 13 amino acids. The junction had 5 bases not matched to a gene; V was cut back by 8 bases and J by 3 bases. The CDR3 DNA follows: TGTGCCAGCGGTGGACAGGGGATCTACGAGCAGTACTTC. Its translation is CASGGQGIYEQYF.

In this sample, this clonotype turned up many times. The rearrangement links TRBV7-9 to TRBJ2-1, with 13 bases fitting TRBD2. V gave up 7 bases and J gave up 0 bases; unmatched junction bases: 6. The CDR3 contains 17 residues. The germline CDR1 and CDR2 sequences are SEHNR and FQNEAQ (reference sequence). CDR3: CASTGLAGFYSYNEQFF. CDR3 DNA sequence: TGTGCCAGCACGGGACTAGCGGGATTTTACTCCTACAATGAGCAGTTCTTC.